The 11 T cell receptor beta chains below were found in one sample sequenced in a study of blood T cell repertoires in COVID-19. This table comes from immunoSEQ multiplex PCR, and its TCRdb copy is limited to in-frame clones, with some not included. This sample has 150,000 or so clones; roughly 87% occur once, and the top ten carry 1% to 1.5%. The sequenced material came from PBMCs or T cells enriched from blood (not recorded which). Receptor source: a human donor with acute COVID-19. The donor label of this sample is uncertain.

V is TRBV11-2 and J is TRBJ1-2, with D perhaps matching TRBD1 (6 bases). This CDR3 has 14 amino acids. V lost 6 bases and J lost 5, with 16 bases in between. Per germline, CDR1 SGHAT and CDR2 FQNNGV. The CDR3: CASRPPGEGYGYTF. The CDR3 DNA is TGTGCCAGCAGGCCCCCAGGGGAGGGATATGGCTACACCTTC.

This clone was found once. V gene TRBV18 combines with J gene TRBJ2-7, with D tentatively TRBD2 (6 bases). V shed 5 bases and J shed 1 base, with 21 bases lying between them. Germline V gene data show CDR1 as KGHSH and CDR2 as LQKENI. This CDR3 has 17 residues. The DNA for the CDR3 is TGTGCCAGCTCATCCCTTGCGGGGCTGTACGTTTCCTACGAGCAGTACTTC. Translating it yields CASSSLAGLYVSYEQYF.

The sample holds one count of this clone. The V call is TRBV7-9, the J call TRBJ2-1; no clear D. CDR3 length: 12 amino acids. Looked up from germline, CDR1 is SEHNR and CDR2 is FQNEAQ (reference sequence). The germline V and J ends were trimmed by 0 bases and 7 bases, with 4 bases remaining between them. The CDR3 sequence: CASSLALNEQFF. The CDR3 DNA follows: TGTGCCAGCAGCTTAGCGTTAAATGAGCAGTTCTTC. The entire variable domain, with the rest obtained from reference TRBV7-9 and TRBJ2-1, is as follows: DTGVSQNPRHKITKRGQNVTFRCDPISEHNRLYWYRQTLGQGPEFLTYFQNEAQLEKSRLLSDRFSAERPKGSFSTLEIQRTEQGDSAMYLCASSLALNEQFFGPGTRLTVL.

This chain links TRBV12-3 or TRBV12-4 with TRBJ2-7; tentatively, D is TRBD2 (5 bases). V shed 6 bases and J shed 9 bases, with 15 bases lying between them. The CDR3 spans 12 residues. CDR3 coding DNA: TGTGCCAGCAGCACCCTGTCCGGAGGGCAGTACTTC. Its translation: CASSTLSGGQYF.

This chain joins TRBV5-5 and TRBJ1-2; D not resolved. This CDR3 spans 11 amino acids. CDR1 SGHKS and CDR2 YYEKEE come from the germline V gene (reference sequence). Trimming stripped 0 bases from V and 9 bases from J, with 6 bases between. In DNA form, the CDR3 reads TGTGCCAGCAGCTTGGGCCAGAGCTACACCTTC. As protein: CASSLGQSYTF.

The V call is TRBV3-1 (or the pseudogene TRBV3-2), the J call TRBJ1-6; 8 positions match TRBD1. This CDR3 is 16 amino acids long. Germline V gene data show CDR1 as LGHDT and CDR2 as YNNKEL (reference sequence). Trimming cost V 3 bases and J 3 bases; bases outside gene matches: 4. CDR3 sequence reads: CASSHRTGRYNSPLHF. CDR3 DNA sequence: TGTGCCAGCAGCCACAGGACAGGGCGCTATAATTCACCCCTCCACTTT.

This clone has more than one count but fewer than ten. The chain joins TRBV12-1 to TRBJ2-3; TRBD2, the table's D call, lacks a check against the DNA. TRBV12-1 is an annotated pseudogene. CDR3 size: 16 residues. The CDR3 region is CASSSPRGGCTDTQYF. The CDR3 DNA sequence: TGTGCCAGCAGCTCCCCTCGCGGGGGGTGCACAGATACGCAGTATTTT.

The chain has TRBV30 and TRBJ2-3; D is possibly TRBD1 (6 bases). V shed 2 bases and J shed 3 bases, with 15 bases lying between them. The CDR3 runs to 15 residues. In germline, CDR1 is GTSNPN, CDR2 SVGIG (reference sequence). DNA for the CDR3: TGTGCCTGGAGTCGGTCGGAAGGGGGTACAGATACGCAGTATTTT. Protein sequence: CAWSRSEGGTDTQYF.

This sequence joins TRBV5-4 and TRBJ2-5; no definite D call. The CDR3 consists of 13 residues. Deletions cut 2 bases from V and 3 bases from J, with 8 bases between. The germline V gene encodes CDR1 SGHNT and CDR2 YYREEE (reference sequence). The CDR3 region is CASSFAEEETQYF. For the CDR3, the DNA is TGTGCCAGCAGCTTCGCGGAAGAAGAGACCCAGTACTTC.

This clone was counted a single time. This chain uses TRBV7-2 with TRBJ2-7; the match to TRBD1 covers 7 bases. With V trimmed by 6 bases and J by 0 bases, 8 bases remained unmatched. The CDR3 spans 15 residues. Germline loops: CDR1 SGHTA, CDR2 FQGNSA. The CDR3 DNA reads TGTGCCAGCAGTCCCGGGACAGTCCCCTCCTACGAGCAGTACTTC. Translating it yields CASSPGTVPSYEQYF.

The rearrangement joins TRBV19 to TRBJ1-1; the match to TRBD1 covers 8 bases. Germline V gene lookup returns CDR1 LNHDA and CDR2 SQIVND (reference sequence). This CDR3 region has 13 residues. With 5 bases clipped from V and 10 bases from J, the junction kept 9 bases outside the gene matches. CDR3 in amino acids: CASSWTGPVGAFF. CDR3 bases: TGTGCCAGTAGTTGGACAGGGCCAGTTGGAGCTTTCTTT.